This T cell receptor (beta chain) derives from a study of identical twins (dated by TCRdb to 2016 to 2017). Study-level background: To test whether fetal clonotypes persist, this study deep-sequenced TCR alpha and beta repertoires from monozygotic twins, from unrelated adults of various ages, and from cord blood. To rule out contamination, replicate twin experiments were performed at different times with different library preparation protocols.

Every donor was a healthy Caucasian. This clonotype appeared a few times. Its antigen remains undetermined. No much larger clone is present one base from it, and per-base qualities are unavailable. The CDR3 goes from the cysteine to the phenylalanine over 12 residues. The read is trimmed to its CDR3 DNA, 36 bases read in frame from base 1. The germline V and J ends show losses of 6 bases and 8 bases respectively, and no gene match explains 2 bases of the junction. CDR1 is given as ENHRY and CDR2 as SYGVKD, both from the germline V gene. Beyond this particular receptor, the publication reports: Out-of-frame TCR alpha sharing in monozygotic twins was systematically underestimated by recombination models, whereas sharing between unrelated individuals was in agreement with the recombination models. The excess sharing between twins in beta out-of-frame sequences was weaker because fewer shared sequences reduced the signal-to-noise ratio. Because the same donors could not be followed over many years, conclusions were based on cross-sectional statistical analysis. Abundant cord blood beta clonotypes had fewer insertions, young adult naive repertoires showed a similar but weaker trend, and memory repertoires showed no such trend. Out-of-frame TCR alpha sequences shared between twins showed an excess of low generation-probability sequences compared with coincidental sharing between unrelated individuals. Zero-insertion analyses could be partly confounded by invariant T cells such as MAIT and iNKT, though diverse VJ usage argued against such confounding for most clonotypes.

The library was built by means of 5' RACE. For sequencing, an Illumina HiSeq 2000 was employed. Template switching added a universal primer binding site, and the final cDNA carried a unique molecular identifier that allowed TCR cDNA molecules to be counted accurately. Specific primers in the conserved constant-segment region were used to synthesize first-strand cDNA for the TCR alpha and beta chains. To control for contamination, each cDNA library was double barcoded with a SMART-Mk sample barcode plus Illumina barcodes. TruSeq adapter sequences along with Illumina sample barcodes were introduced in two successive PCR steps. Sequencing of the TCR alpha and beta cDNA libraries was done on the Illumina HiSeq platform using custom primers. The source study handled its data this way. MiGEC was used to process raw reads and extract unique molecular identifiers, and MiXCR was used to find CDR3 positions. Recombination models were inferred per individual with the repgenHMM and IGoR tools using an EM algorithm. Shared clonotype analysis was performed with the tcR package in R, normalizing sharing by the product of cloneset sizes. Out-of-frame nonproductive sequences were analyzed to study raw recombination free of thymic and clonal selection effects. Using fastp trimming at Q25 and MiXCR clonotype assembly, TCRdb reanalyzed the public sequencing data and kept in-frame beta chains. All rows with the same CDR3 protein become a single entry with the most common DNA and genes. The V and J calls, along with clone size, are taken from TCRdb and not from the paper's own processing. For this sample the table gives 1.5 million or so distinct CDR3 sequences, of which less than 35% were detected only once. 0.25% to 0.3% of the sample belongs to the ten largest clones.

The sequencing sample was made of cord blood. The V and J segments used are TRBV10-3 and TRBJ1-1; 11 nucleotides in the junction match TRBD1. The TCR comes from a newborn girl in good health. The DNA sequence is as follows: TGTGCCATCAGGGGACAGGGGGGCGAAGCTTTCTTT. It translates as CAIRGQGGEAFF.